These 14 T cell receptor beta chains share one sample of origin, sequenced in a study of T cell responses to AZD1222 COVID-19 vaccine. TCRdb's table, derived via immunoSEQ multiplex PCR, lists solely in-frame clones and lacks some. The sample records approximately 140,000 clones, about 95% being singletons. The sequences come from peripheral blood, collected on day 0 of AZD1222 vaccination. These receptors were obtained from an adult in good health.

CDR3 residues: CASRSRWDGANYGYTF. The CDR3 DNA follows: TGTGCCAGCAGGTCGCGTTGGGACGGGGCTAACTATGGCTACACCTTC. The rearrangement uses TRBV7-9 and TRBJ1-2; D is perhaps TRBD1 (5 bases). Germline values: CDR1 SEHNR, CDR2 FQNEAQ (reference sequence). Trimming removed 6 bases from V and 0 bases from J, with 17 bases in between. This CDR3 contains 16 residues.

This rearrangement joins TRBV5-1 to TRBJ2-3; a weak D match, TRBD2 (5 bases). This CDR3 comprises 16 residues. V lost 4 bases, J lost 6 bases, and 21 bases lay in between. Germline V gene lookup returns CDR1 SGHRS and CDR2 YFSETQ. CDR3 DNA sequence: TGCGCCAGCAGCCAAAGCGGTGTGGCGTACATCGATACGCAGTATTTT. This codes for CASSQSGVAYIDTQYF.

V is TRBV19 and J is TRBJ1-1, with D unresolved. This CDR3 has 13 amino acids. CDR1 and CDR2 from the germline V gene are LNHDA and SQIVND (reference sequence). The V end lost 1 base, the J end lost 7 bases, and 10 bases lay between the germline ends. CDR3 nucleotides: TGTGCCAGTAGTATAGGGCAGCCCGTTGAAGCTTTCTTT. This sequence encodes CASSIGQPVEAFF.

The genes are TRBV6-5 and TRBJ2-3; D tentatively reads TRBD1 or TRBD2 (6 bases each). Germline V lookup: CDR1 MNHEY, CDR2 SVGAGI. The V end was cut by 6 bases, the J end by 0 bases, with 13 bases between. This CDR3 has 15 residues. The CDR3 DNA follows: TGTGCCAGCAGCTTTCGGGGGCCGAGCACAGATACGCAGTATTTT. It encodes CASSFRGPSTDTQYF.

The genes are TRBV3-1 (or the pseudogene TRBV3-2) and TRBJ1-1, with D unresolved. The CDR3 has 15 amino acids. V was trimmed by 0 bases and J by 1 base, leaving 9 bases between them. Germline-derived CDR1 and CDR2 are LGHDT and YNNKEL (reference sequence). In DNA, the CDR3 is TGTGCCAGCAGCCAAGATTTACAGACGAACACTGAAGCTTTCTTT. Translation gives CASSQDLQTNTEAFF.

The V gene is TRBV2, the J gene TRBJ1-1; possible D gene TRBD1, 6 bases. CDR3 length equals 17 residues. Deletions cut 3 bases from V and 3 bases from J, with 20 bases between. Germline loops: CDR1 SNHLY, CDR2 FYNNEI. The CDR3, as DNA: TGTGCCAGCAGTGACTCTTTGGGGGGCGGAGGGGACACTGAAGCTTTCTTT. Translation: CASSDSLGGGGDTEAFF.

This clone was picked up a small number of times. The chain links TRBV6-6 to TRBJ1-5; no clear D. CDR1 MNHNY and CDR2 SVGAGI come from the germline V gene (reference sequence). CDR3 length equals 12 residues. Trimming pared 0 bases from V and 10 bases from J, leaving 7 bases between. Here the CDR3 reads CASSYSAGPQHF. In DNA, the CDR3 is TGTGCCAGCAGTTACTCGGCAGGTCCCCAGCATTTT.

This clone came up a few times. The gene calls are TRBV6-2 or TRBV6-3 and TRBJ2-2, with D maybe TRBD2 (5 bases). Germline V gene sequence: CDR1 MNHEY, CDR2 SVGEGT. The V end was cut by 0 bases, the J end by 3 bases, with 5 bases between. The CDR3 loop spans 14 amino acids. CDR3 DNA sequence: TGTGCCAGCAGTTACTCTAGCGACACCGGGGAGCTGTTTTTT. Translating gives CASSYSSDTGELFF.

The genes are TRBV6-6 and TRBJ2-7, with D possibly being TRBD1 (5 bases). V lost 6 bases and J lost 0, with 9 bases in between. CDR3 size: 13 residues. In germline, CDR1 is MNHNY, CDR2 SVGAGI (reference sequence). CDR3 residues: CASSWGSSYEQYV. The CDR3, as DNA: TGTGCCAGCAGCTGGGGCAGCTCCTACGAGCAGTACGTC.

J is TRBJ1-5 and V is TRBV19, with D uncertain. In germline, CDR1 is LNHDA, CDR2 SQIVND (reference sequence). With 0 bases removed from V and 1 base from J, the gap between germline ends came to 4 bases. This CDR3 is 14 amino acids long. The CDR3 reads CASSIEWSNQPQHF. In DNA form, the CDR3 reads TGTGCCAGTAGTATAGAATGGAGCAATCAGCCCCAGCATTTT.

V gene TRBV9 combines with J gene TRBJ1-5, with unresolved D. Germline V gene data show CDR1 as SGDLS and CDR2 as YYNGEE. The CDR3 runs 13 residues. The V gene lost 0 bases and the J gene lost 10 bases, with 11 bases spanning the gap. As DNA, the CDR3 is TGTGCCAGCAGCGTAGCGACGTCTCCCCCCCAGCATTTT. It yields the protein CASSVATSPPQHF. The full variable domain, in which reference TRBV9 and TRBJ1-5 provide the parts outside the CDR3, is DSGVTQTPKHLITATGQRVTLRCSPRSGDLSVYWYQQSLDQGLQFLIQYYNGEERAKGNILERFSAQQFPDLHSELNLSSLELGDSALYFCASSVATSPPQHFGDGTRLSIL.

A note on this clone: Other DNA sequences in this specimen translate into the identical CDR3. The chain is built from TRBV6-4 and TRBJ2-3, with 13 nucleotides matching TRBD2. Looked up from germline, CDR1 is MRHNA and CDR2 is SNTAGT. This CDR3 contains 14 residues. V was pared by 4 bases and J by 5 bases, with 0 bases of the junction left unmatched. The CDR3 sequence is CASSGLAGGDTQYF. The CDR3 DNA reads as TGTGCCAGCAGTGGACTAGCGGGGGGAGATACGCAGTATTTT.

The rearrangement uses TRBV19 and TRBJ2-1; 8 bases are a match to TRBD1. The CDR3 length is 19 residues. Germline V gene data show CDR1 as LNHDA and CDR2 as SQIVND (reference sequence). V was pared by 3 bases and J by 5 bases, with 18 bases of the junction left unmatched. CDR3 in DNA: TGTGCCAGTAGTATGGATTTTGCAGGGGGCGGGCTGGGGAACAATGAGCAGTTCTTC. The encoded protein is CASSMDFAGGGLGNNEQFF.

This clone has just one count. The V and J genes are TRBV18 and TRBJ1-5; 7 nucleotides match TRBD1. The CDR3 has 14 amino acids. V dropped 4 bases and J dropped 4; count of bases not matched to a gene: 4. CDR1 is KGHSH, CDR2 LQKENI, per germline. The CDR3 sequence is CASSRRDSNQPQHF. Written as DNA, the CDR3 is TGTGCCAGCTCACGCCGGGACAGTAATCAGCCCCAGCATTTT.